This TCR beta chain was captured by sequencing in a study of T cell repertoires in ileal Crohn's disease (dated by TCRdb to about 2019). Context from the whole study: At the time of surgery, roughly a third of patients were active smokers, and the median duration of disease was around eight years. Every patient underwent surgery because of a complication, which was stricturing disease in about 60% and penetrating disease in around 39%. Roughly half of the patients were given postoperative therapy, with 15 to 20 on anti-TNF agents and about a dozen on thiopurines. A prospective multicentre cohort supplied the 55 to 60 Crohn's disease patients whose TCR repertoires were analysed. The study ran alongside a multicentre cohort designed to identify predictors of early endoscopic recurrence after ileocolonic resection. Endoscopic postoperative recurrence was defined as a Rutgeerts score above i0. The study sequenced roughly 170 mucosal samples from around 52 patients, taken at several locations on the surgical specimen and at postoperative endoscopy. Beyond this particular receptor, the publication reports: More high-frequency clones were carried by sorted CD8 T cells than by CD4 T cells, suggesting that mucosal expansions were mainly CD8. A significantly higher proportion of clonal expansions was observed in active smokers at surgery than in non-smokers (approximately 26% vs 17%, p=0.02). Higher percentages of high-frequency clones at the time of surgery were linked to endoscopic recurrence, and every patient with clonality above 26.8% (18/57) had recurrence. Mucosal CD4 and CD8 T cells were sorted and sequenced only in a subgroup of patients, whose size was not stated.

Roughly 550 nanograms of biopsy DNA per sample were submitted for commercial TCRB immunosequencing. CDR3 regions were amplified from genomic DNA by Adaptive Biotechnology using a two-step, amplification bias-controlled multiplex PCR. In the first PCR, primers covered every V and J gene segment, and in the second PCR, barcodes and Illumina adapters were added. CDR3 libraries were sequenced using an Illumina instrument. In the source study's methods: Vendor-provided pipelines were combined with custom analysis of raw data in R/Bioconductor under R version 3.3.0. Clonality, which ranges from 0 to 1, was calculated as the inverse of the normalised Shannon entropy across all productive clones. The repertoire share taken up by the top 100 clones defined high-frequency clones, and only clones that passed a 95% confidence test were kept. The Simpson index measured repertoire diversity, and the Morisita-Horn index measured overlap between samples. What TCRdb holds here is the immuneACCESS table cut down to in-frame rearrangements. Part of the clones is not present; checked against another copy, under half of the missing clones reflect an unresolved V gene, and the others are unexplained. The V and J calls and clone size are taken from that table; D and trimming were inferred from the DNA. This sample is represented by roughly 18,000 clones; roughly 80% of them were singletons. The leading ten clones occupy about a tenth of the sample.

Adults with ileal or ileocolonic Crohn's disease and an indication for ileocolonic resection were eligible for inclusion. Whole ileal mucosal biopsies were kept frozen at -80 degrees C prior to DNA extraction. A TRizol-based method was used to extract genomic DNA from the frozen whole biopsies, and the DNA was quantified with a NanoDrop 2000 spectrophotometer. Comments on this clone: No cognate antigen has been identified for it. It has no much larger one-base neighbor in the sample; base qualities were not kept.

Clipping removes 4 bases from V and 3 bases from J, with 2 as the unmatched junction base count. CDR1 and CDR2 are drawn from the germline V gene: KGHSH, LQKENI. Including the terminal cysteine and phenylalanine, the CDR3 comprises 13 residues. Only the CDR3 portion is preserved as DNA: 39 bases, with reading frame beginning at the first base. The chain employs TRBV18 and TRBJ1-1; the central 7 bases match TRBD1. Source material: ileal tissue. This TCR was sampled from an adult with Crohn's disease. CDR3 protein: CASSRDRDTEAFF. The nucleotide sequence is given as TGTGCCAGCTCACGCGACAGGGACACTGAAGCTTTCTTT.